The 30 T cell receptor beta chains below were found in one sample sequenced in a study of T-cell reconstitution after alpha-beta-depleted transplantation in children. Library preparation (for TCRbeta) was performed with unique molecular identifiers. TCRdb re-analysed the PCR reads in MiXCR, keeping a single row per CDR3 protein. In the table there are fewer than 550,000 distinct CDR3 sequences, roughly an eighth of which are singletons. The sample was PBMCs, mostly from graft donor cells, taken 180 days after TCRalphabeta/CD19-depleted stem cell transplant. These TCRs come from a female patient between 2 and 10 years old who had a stem cell transplant for aplastic anemia, so the T cells may come from the graft donor.

The CDR3 DNA reads as TGCGCCAGCAGCTTGGACGGACCACTAAGCTCCTACAATGAGCAGTTCTTC. It yields the protein CASSLDGPLSSYNEQFF. The chain uses TRBV5-1 and TRBJ2-1, with unresolved D. The CDR3 has 17 residues. The germline CDR1 and CDR2 sequences are SGHRS and YFSETQ. The V gene lost 0 bases and the J gene lost 0 bases, with 13 bases spanning the gap.

This clonotype was seen more than once but under ten times. This chain uses TRBV7-8 with TRBJ2-1; the D is unclear. This CDR3 region has 12 residues. CDR1 and CDR2 from the germline V gene are SGHVS and FQNEAQ. Trimming removed 4 bases at V and 2 bases at J, with 3 bases between. For the CDR3, the DNA is TGTGCCAGCAGCTCGACCTACAATGAGCAGTTCTTC. Amino acid sequence: CASSSTYNEQFF.

The genes are TRBV6-5 and TRBJ2-7; 11 bases align to TRBD2. Per germline, CDR1 MNHEY and CDR2 SVGAGI. Germline trimming cut 1 base from V and 5 bases from J; bases unmatched to any gene: 4. The CDR3 spans 15 residues. The CDR3 DNA reads TGTGCCAGCAGTTACTTGGGACTAGCGGACCACGAGCAGTACTTC. Translated: CASSYLGLADHEQYF.

This clonotype turned up a few times. The V and J genes are TRBV4-3 and TRBJ2-1; D remains ambiguous. Germline loops: CDR1 LGHNA, CDR2 YSLEER. The CDR3 consists of 15 residues. Trimming took off 0 bases at V and 0 bases at J, with 6 bases between the two ends. The CDR3 region is CASSQDIGSYNEQFF. The CDR3 DNA reads TGCGCCAGCAGCCAAGATATCGGCTCCTACAATGAGCAGTTCTTC.

CDR3 DNA: TGTGCCAGCAGCCGTTCAGGGTGGAACACCATATATTTT. Its translation: CASSRSGWNTIYF. The chain links TRBV7-2 to TRBJ1-3; D may be TRBD1 (5 bases). The ends were cut back, 5 bases at V and 7 bases at J, with 12 bases in the middle. This CDR3 has 13 amino acids. Germline CDR1 and CDR2: SGHTA and FQGNSA.

In this sample, this clonotype turned up many times. The chain combines TRBV5-5 with TRBJ1-5, with D unresolved. The germline V gene has CDR1 SGHKS and CDR2 YYEKEE (reference sequence). The CDR3 spans 17 residues. The ends were cut back, 5 bases at V and 8 bases at J, with 26 bases in the middle. The CDR3 bases are TGTGCCAGCAGTCCCGTCAATGGCGCCGGGCCGACAAAGCCCCAGCATTTT. Its translation is CASSPVNGAGPTKPQHF.

This chain links TRBV20-1 with TRBJ1-1; the match to TRBD1 covers 9 bases. J was trimmed by 4 bases and V by 2 bases; bases with no gene match: 8. This CDR3 region has 15 residues. CDR1 is DFQATT, CDR2 SNEGSKA, per germline (reference sequence). In nucleotides, the CDR3 is TGCAGTGCTAGATTACCGGGACAGGGAAGCACTGAAGCTTTCTTT. Amino acids: CSARLPGQGSTEAFF.

CDR3 bases: TGTGCCAGCAGCCCCCGCGGGCACAGATACAATGAGCAGTTCTTC. Its translation: CASSPRGHRYNEQFF. The chain is built from TRBV5-6 and TRBJ2-1; perhaps TRBD2 as D (5 bases). V was clipped by 4 bases and J by 4 bases, with 15 bases between them. Looked up from germline, CDR1 is SGHDT and CDR2 is YYEEEE. The CDR3 has 15 residues.

This clonotype was observed a few times. This chain uses TRBV7-8 with TRBJ1-2, with D hard to call. The CDR3 runs to 16 residues. V was trimmed by 1 base and J by 3 bases, leaving 15 bases between them. The germline gives CDR1 SGHVS, CDR2 FQNEAQ. The CDR3 protein is CASSLERTPGHYGYTF. CDR3 nucleotides: TGTGCCAGCAGCTTAGAGAGGACTCCCGGTCACTATGGCTACACCTTC.

The chain couples TRBV5-1 to TRBJ2-3; TRBD2 matches 11 bases. Germline V CDR1 and CDR2: SGHRS, YFSETQ. The CDR3 contains 20 residues. The ends lost 4 bases at V and 4 bases at J; junction bases unmatched: 20. The CDR3, as DNA: TGCGCCAGCAGCCGACCCGATACTCCTTCTAGCGGGAGGAGGGCAGATACGCAGTATTTT. Protein: CASSRPDTPSSGRRADTQYF.

J is TRBJ2-2 and V is TRBV15; no clear D. V gave up 2 bases and J gave up 4 bases, with 11 bases separating them. The CDR3 covers 15 residues. Germline-derived CDR1 and CDR2 are LNHNV and YYDKDF (reference sequence). CDR3 amino acids: CATSRLGWGTGELFF. The CDR3 DNA sequence: TGTGCCACCAGCAGATTAGGGTGGGGCACCGGGGAGCTGTTTTTT.

The chain employs TRBV2 and TRBJ2-2; D is ambiguous. Trimming took off 0 bases at V and 2 bases at J, with 7 bases between the two ends. This CDR3 has 15 residues. Germline CDR1 and CDR2: SNHLY and FYNNEI. CDR3 region: CASSEATLNTGELFF. For the CDR3, the DNA is TGTGCCAGCAGTGAAGCAACCCTTAACACCGGGGAGCTGTTTTTT. Together with reference TRBV2 and TRBJ2-2, the CDR3 gives the full variable domain: EPEVTQTPSHQVTQMGQEVILRCVPISNHLYFYWYRQILGQKVEFLVSFYNNEISEKSEIFDDQFSVERPDGSNFTLKIRSTKLEDSAMYFCASSEATLNTGELFFGEGSRLTVL.

Worth noting for this clonotype: A much larger clone lies a single base off, so this may be a read error. The chain joins TRBV7-3 to TRBJ1-1; D is unclear. There are 14 residues in the CDR3. Per the germline V gene, CDR1 is SGHTA and CDR2 is FQGTGA. CDR3 nucleotides: TGTGCCGGCAGCTTAAGGCCGGGTAACACTGAAGCTTTCTTT. Its protein product is CAGSLRPGNTEAFF.

The table lists this clonotype with a few counts. The chain carries TRBV20-1 and TRBJ1-4; 10 bases are a match to TRBD1. This CDR3 spans 14 amino acids. In germline, CDR1 is DFQATT, CDR2 SNEGSKA (reference sequence). Trimming removed 4 bases from V and 7 bases from J; junction bases left unmatched: 6. The CDR3: CSAIDRGQSEKLFF. Here the CDR3 DNA reads TGCAGTGCTATCGACAGGGGGCAGAGTGAAAAACTGTTTTTT.

The J gene is TRBJ1-1, the V gene TRBV29-1, with D unclear. There are 12 residues in the CDR3. With 6 bases removed from V and 3 bases from J, the gap between germline ends came to 11 bases. Germline values: CDR1 SQVTM, CDR2 ANQGSEA. For the CDR3, the DNA is TGCAGCGTCCAAAGGTTGGACACTGAAGCTTTCTTT. Translated: CSVQRLDTEAFF.

This chain uses TRBV21-1 with TRBJ2-1; the DNA was not used to check the table's D call, TRBD2. TRBV21-1 is described as a pseudogene. CDR3 size: 18 residues. CDR3 residues: CASNSGTSGLSSYNEQFF. CDR3 DNA sequence: TGTGCCAGTAACTCCGGGACTAGCGGGCTGAGCTCCTACAATGAGCAGTTCTTC.

The J gene is TRBJ1-2, the V gene TRBV29-1; D gene uncertain. In germline, CDR1 is SQVTM, CDR2 ANQGSEA. This CDR3 has 13 amino acids. Trimming took 7 bases from V and 8 from J, leaving 20 bases between them. This CDR3 reads CSATPTPLGGYTF. CDR3 in DNA: TGCAGCGCAACGCCCACACCCCTGGGGGGCTACACCTTC.

This clonotype is a singleton in its sample. The chain employs TRBV4-2 and TRBJ2-7; 7 bases are shared with TRBD1. The CDR3 spans 15 residues. V lost 0 bases to trimming and J lost 3 bases; unmatched junction nucleotides: 5. Germline-derived CDR1 and CDR2 are LGHNA and YNFKEQ. This CDR3 is CASSQEGTEYYEQYF. CDR3 nucleotides: TGTGCCAGCAGCCAAGAGGGGACAGAGTACTACGAGCAGTACTTC.

This clonotype turned up a few times. This chain links TRBV7-2 with TRBJ1-6; 7 positions agree with TRBD1. Looked up from germline, CDR1 is SGHTA and CDR2 is FQGNSA. This CDR3 contains 16 residues. Germline trimming cut 5 bases from V and 5 bases from J; bases unmatched to any gene: 9. The CDR3 bases are TGTGCCAGCAGCGTAGACAGGGCTGCGAATAATTCACCCCTCCACTTT. Residues: CASSVDRAANNSPLHF.

This clonotype was counted a few times. The rearrangement joins TRBV5-1 to TRBJ2-6, with 7 bases that match TRBD2. Trimming took 0 bases from V and 0 from J; bases not matched to a gene: 6. This CDR3 contains 18 residues. Germline V lookup: CDR1 SGHRS, CDR2 YFSETQ. The CDR3 sequence is CASSLAARTSSGANVLTF. In DNA form, the CDR3 reads TGCGCCAGCAGCTTGGCAGCCAGGACTAGCTCTGGGGCCAACGTCCTGACTTTC.

The chain employs TRBV28 and TRBJ2-3; a possible D gene is TRBD1 (6 bases). Per the germline V gene, CDR1 is MDHEN and CDR2 is SYDVKM. Trimming removed 5 bases from V and 12 bases from J, with 18 bases in between. The length of the CDR3 is 13 residues. CDR3 region: CASSTRADRLQYF. In nucleotides, the CDR3 is TGTGCCAGCAGTACACGGGCAGACAGGCTACAGTATTTT. Based on the CDR3 plus reference TRBV28 and TRBJ2-3, the full variable domain is DVKVTQSSRYLVKRTGEKVFLECVQDMDHENMFWYRQDPGLGLRLIYFSYDVKMKEKGDIPEGYSVSREKKERFSLILESASTNQTSMYLCASSTRADRLQYFGPGTRLTVL.

This clonotype was recorded a few times. The genes are TRBV14 and TRBJ1-2; D not resolved. This CDR3 region has 14 residues. Germline CDR1 reads SGHDN; CDR2 reads FVKESK. Trimming took 0 bases from V and 4 from J, leaving 9 bases between them. This CDR3 reads CASSQDQAVYGYTF. CDR3 bases: TGTGCCAGCAGCCAAGATCAGGCCGTCTATGGCTACACCTTC.

This clonotype was counted only a few times. The chain links TRBV29-1 to TRBJ2-7; D unresolved. This CDR3 is 12 amino acids long. CDR1 is SQVTM and CDR2 is ANQGSEA in the germline V gene. Trimming shortened V by 6 bases and J by 2 bases, and 11 bases separated the two germline ends. CDR3 region: CSVGDTTYEQYF. The CDR3, as DNA: TGCAGCGTGGGTGACACCACCTACGAGCAGTACTTC.

V and J are TRBV7-2 and TRBJ2-7, with a weak D call TRBD1 (5 bases). Per germline, CDR1 SGHTA and CDR2 FQGNSA. V lost 5 bases, J lost 0 bases, and 11 bases lay in between. CDR3 length: 14 amino acids. The CDR3 region is CASSQGAHSYEQYV. CDR3 nucleotides: TGTGCCAGCAGCCAAGGGGCACACTCCTACGAGCAGTACGTC.

The chain is built from TRBV20-1 and TRBJ2-1, with 7 bases aligning to TRBD2. Unmatched junction bases numbered 6, after V lost 1 base and J lost 0 bases. The CDR3 has 16 amino acids. CDR1 is DFQATT, CDR2 SNEGSKA, per germline (reference sequence). CDR3 sequence: CSARGLAESSYNEQFF. For the CDR3, the DNA is TGCAGTGCTAGAGGCCTAGCGGAAAGCTCCTACAATGAGCAGTTCTTC.

This clonotype was observed a handful of times. The chain recombines TRBV4-3 with TRBJ1-1; a weak D match, TRBD1 (5 bases). V shed 1 base and J shed 1 base, with 16 bases lying between them. Germline CDR1 is LGHNA and CDR2 is YSLEER. The CDR3 is made up of 17 amino acids. As DNA, the CDR3 is TGCGCCAGCAGCCAAGTCGTCACGGGACTTGAGAACACTGAAGCTTTCTTT. It encodes CASSQVVTGLENTEAFF.

This clonotype was observed a few times. V usage is TRBV20-1 and J usage is TRBJ2-5; D assignment may be TRBD1 or TRBD2 (6 bases each). The CDR3 runs to 14 residues. Germline CDR1 DFQATT, CDR2 SNEGSKA (reference sequence). V was shortened by 2 bases and J by 2 bases, with 12 bases between the two germline ends. The CDR3, as DNA: TGCAGTGCTAGATGGGGGCGGGGACAAGAGACCCAGTACTTC. This sequence encodes CSARWGRGQETQYF.

The chain carries TRBV4-3 and TRBJ1-2; D gene uncertain. The CDR3 consists of 15 residues. The germline V gene has CDR1 LGHNA and CDR2 YSLEER. V lost 0 bases to trimming and J lost 7 bases, with 15 bases between them. CDR3 in amino acids: CASSQDMKGWGGYTF. As DNA, the CDR3 is TGCGCCAGCAGCCAAGATATGAAGGGATGGGGTGGCTACACCTTC.

This clonotype appeared a few times. The CDR3 loop reads CASSLPIGNTEAFF. DNA for the CDR3: TGTGCCAGCAGCTTACCAATTGGGAACACTGAAGCTTTCTTT. The chain couples TRBV7-2 to TRBJ1-1; D call uncertain. The V end lost 2 bases, the J end lost 1 base, and 8 bases lay between the germline ends. This CDR3 contains 14 residues. Germline V lookup: CDR1 SGHTA, CDR2 FQGNSA.

The chain combines TRBV11-1 with TRBJ2-5, with TRBD2 matching 9 bases. V trimming: 3 bases; J trimming: 5 bases; junction bases outside the gene matches: 16. Per germline, CDR1 SGHAT and CDR2 FQDESV (reference sequence). The length of the CDR3 is 18 residues. CDR3 nucleotide sequence: TGTGCCAGCAGCTTTCCGCGGGAGGGCCCCAGCCAGTGGGAGACCCAGTACTTC. This sequence encodes CASSFPREGPSQWETQYF.